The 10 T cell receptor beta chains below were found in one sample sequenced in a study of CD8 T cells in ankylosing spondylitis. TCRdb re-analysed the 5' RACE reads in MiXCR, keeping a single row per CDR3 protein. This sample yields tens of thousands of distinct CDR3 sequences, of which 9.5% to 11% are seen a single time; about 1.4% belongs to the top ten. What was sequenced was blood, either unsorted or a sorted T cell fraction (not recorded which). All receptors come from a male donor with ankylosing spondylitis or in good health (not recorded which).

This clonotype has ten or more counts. CDR3 sequence: CASSRGQGRYEKLFF. CDR3 in DNA: TGTGCCAGCAGTCGCGGACAGGGTCGCTATGAAAAACTGTTTTTT. The chain recombines TRBV6-2 or TRBV6-3 with TRBJ1-4, with TRBD1 identical over 8 bases. The germline V gene encodes CDR1 MNHEY and CDR2 SVGEGT. The CDR3 runs to 15 residues. Trimming removed 5 bases from V and 6 bases from J; junction bases left unmatched: 8.

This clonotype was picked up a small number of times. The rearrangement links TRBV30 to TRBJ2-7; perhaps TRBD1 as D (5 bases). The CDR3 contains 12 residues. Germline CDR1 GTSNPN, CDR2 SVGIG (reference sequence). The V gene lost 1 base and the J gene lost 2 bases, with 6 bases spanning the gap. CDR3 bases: TGTGCCTGGAGTGAGGGGCCCTACGAGCAGTACTTC. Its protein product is CAWSEGPYEQYF.

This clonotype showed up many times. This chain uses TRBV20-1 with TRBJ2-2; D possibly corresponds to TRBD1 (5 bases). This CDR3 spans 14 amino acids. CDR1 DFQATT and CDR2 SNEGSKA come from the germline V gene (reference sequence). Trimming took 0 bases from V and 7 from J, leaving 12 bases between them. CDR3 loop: CSARDSRASGELFF. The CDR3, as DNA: TGCAGTGCTAGAGATTCCAGGGCGAGCGGGGAGCTGTTTTTT.

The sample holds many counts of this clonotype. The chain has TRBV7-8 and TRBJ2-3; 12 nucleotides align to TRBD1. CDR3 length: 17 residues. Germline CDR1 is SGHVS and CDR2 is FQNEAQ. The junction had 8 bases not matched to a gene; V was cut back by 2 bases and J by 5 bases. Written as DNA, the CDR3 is TGTGCCAGCAGCTTAACCTCCGGGACAGGGGGCGTAGATACGCAGTATTTT. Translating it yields CASSLTSGTGGVDTQYF.

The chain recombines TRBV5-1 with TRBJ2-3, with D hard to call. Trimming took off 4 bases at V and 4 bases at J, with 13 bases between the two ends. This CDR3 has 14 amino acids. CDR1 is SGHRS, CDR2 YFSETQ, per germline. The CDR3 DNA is TGCGCCAGCAGCCCCGGATCCCTCTCAGATACGCAGTATTTT. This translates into CASSPGSLSDTQYF.

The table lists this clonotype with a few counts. The CDR3 DNA sequence: TGTGCCAGCAGATCGGACAGTGCATACGAGCAGTACTTC. This codes for CASRSDSAYEQYF. V usage is TRBV12-3 or TRBV12-4 and J usage is TRBJ2-7; D perhaps matches TRBD1 (6 bases). The CDR3 extends over 13 amino acids. Deletions cut 6 bases from V and 4 bases from J, with 13 bases between.

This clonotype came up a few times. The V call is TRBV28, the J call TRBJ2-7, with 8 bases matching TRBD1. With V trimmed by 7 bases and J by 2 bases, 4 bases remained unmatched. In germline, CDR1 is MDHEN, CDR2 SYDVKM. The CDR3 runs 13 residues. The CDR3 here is CASKVRGPYEQYF. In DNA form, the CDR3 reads TGTGCCAGCAAAGTCAGGGGGCCCTACGAGCAGTACTTC.

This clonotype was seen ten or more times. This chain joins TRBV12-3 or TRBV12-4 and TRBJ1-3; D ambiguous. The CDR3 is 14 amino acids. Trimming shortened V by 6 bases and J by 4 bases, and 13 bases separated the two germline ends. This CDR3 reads CASRPQLEGNTIYF. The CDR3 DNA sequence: TGTGCCAGCAGACCCCAGTTGGAGGGAAACACCATATATTTT.

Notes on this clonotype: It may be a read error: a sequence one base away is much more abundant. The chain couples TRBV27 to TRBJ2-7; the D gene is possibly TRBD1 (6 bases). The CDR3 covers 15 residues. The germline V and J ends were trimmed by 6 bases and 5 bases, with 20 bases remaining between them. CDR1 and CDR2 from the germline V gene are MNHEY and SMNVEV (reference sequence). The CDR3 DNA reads TGTGCCAGCAGAGTGGGGTGGGGGCCTACCAACGAGCAGTACTTC. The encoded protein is CASRVGWGPTNEQYF.

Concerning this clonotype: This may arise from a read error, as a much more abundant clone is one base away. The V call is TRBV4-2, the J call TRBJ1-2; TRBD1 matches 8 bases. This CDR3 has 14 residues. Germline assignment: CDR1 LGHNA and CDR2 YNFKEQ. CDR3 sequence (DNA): TGTGTCAGCAGCAATGGACAGGGTGACTATGGCTACACCTTC. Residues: CVSSNGQGDYGYTF.